The 17 T cell receptor beta chains given below trace back to one sample, sequenced in a study of OX40 agonist ivuxolimab in advanced cancers. TCRdb keeps only in-frame clones here, not all; method: immunoSEQ multiplex PCR. The table lists around 85,000 clones, more than 80% of them singletons. This material consisted of CD4+ or CD8+ T cells sorted from blood, taken in a trial of the OX40 agonist ivuxolimab. These receptors were collected from an adult with an advanced solid tumor such as melanoma, head and neck, liver or kidney cancer.

This rearrangement joins TRBV10-3 to TRBJ2-1; TRBD2 agrees at 7 bases. The junction had 9 bases not matched to a gene; V was cut back by 6 bases and J by 4 bases. CDR1 and CDR2 (germline): ENHRY, SYGVKD. There are 15 residues in the CDR3. The CDR3 reads CAIRDSGTKYNEQFF. In nucleotides, the CDR3 is TGTGCCATCAGGGACTCCGGGACTAAGTACAATGAGCAGTTCTTC.

V gene TRBV2 combines with J gene TRBJ2-7; maybe TRBD2 (6 bases). V was pared by 6 bases and J by 2 bases, with 8 bases between. Germline V lookup: CDR1 SNHLY, CDR2 FYNNEI. The CDR3 spans 12 residues. CDR3 nucleotides: TGTGCCAGCAGCCGGGGGACCTACGAGCAGTACTTC. It is translated as CASSRGTYEQYF. The variable domain in full, with the rest retrieved from reference TRBV2 and TRBJ2-7, is EPEVTQTPSHQVTQMGQEVILRCVPISNHLYFYWYRQILGQKVEFLVSFYNNEISEKSEIFDDQFSVERPDGSNFTLKIRSTKLEDSAMYFCASSRGTYEQYFGPGTRLTVT.

The chain recombines TRBV7-3 with TRBJ1-2; D not resolved. The CDR3 spans 13 residues. V was shortened by 4 bases and J by 2 bases, with 8 bases between the two germline ends. Germline V gene data show CDR1 as SGHTA and CDR2 as FQGTGA. CDR3 in DNA: TGTGCCAGCAGCTCCGAACCCAACTATGGCTACACCTTC. Protein sequence: CASSSEPNYGYTF.

Details on this clone: At one of its ends the junction is not consistent with the germline gene, which may arise from a read error. The chain couples TRBV7-2 to TRBJ2-7, with TRBD2 identical over 14 bases. Germline values: CDR1 SGHTA, CDR2 FQGNSA. The CDR3 is 15 amino acids. CDR3 bases: TGTGCCAGCAGCTTAGCCCTAGGGACTAGCGGGAGAAGGGACTTC. Translation: CASSLALGTSGRRDF.

The rearrangement joins TRBV2 to TRBJ1-3, with D maybe TRBD1 (5 bases). Germline CDR1 SNHLY, CDR2 FYNNEI. Trimming took off 2 bases at V and 4 bases at J, with 9 bases between the two ends. There are 14 residues in the CDR3. In DNA, the CDR3 is TGTGCCAGCAGTGAATCGGGGACCGGAAACACCATATATTTT. Encoded protein: CASSESGTGNTIYF.

This chain connects TRBV27 to TRBJ2-3; possibly TRBD1 or TRBD2 for D (5 bases each). CDR3 size: 14 residues. Germline loops: CDR1 MNHEY, CDR2 SMNVEV (reference sequence). V was trimmed by 4 bases and J by 4 bases, leaving 12 bases between them. The CDR3, as DNA: TGTGCCAGCAGTTCCATCATGGGGGCAGATACGCAGTATTTT. Amino acids: CASSSIMGADTQYF.

The chain employs TRBV11-2 and TRBJ2-3; D gene uncertain. The CDR3 sequence is 15 residues long. Trimming took off 0 bases at V and 5 bases at J, with 12 bases between the two ends. The germline CDR1 and CDR2 sequences are SGHAT and FQNNGV. CDR3 in amino acids: CASSLEGPWEDTQYF. As DNA, the CDR3 is TGTGCCAGCAGCTTAGAAGGGCCTTGGGAAGATACGCAGTATTTT. Looking up the rest from reference TRBV11-2 and TRBJ2-3 gives the full variable domain: EAGVAQSPRYKIIEKRQSVAFWCNPISGHATLYWYQQILGQGPKLLIQFQNNGVVDDSQLPKDRFSAERLKGVDSTLKIQPAKLEDSAVYLCASSLEGPWEDTQYFGPGTRLTVL.

The chain links TRBV19 to TRBJ2-1; 9 bases agree with TRBD2. The CDR3 is made up of 17 amino acids. V shed 6 bases and J 0 bases; nucleotides not matched to a gene: 9. CDR1 is LNHDA and CDR2 is SQIVND in the germline V gene (reference sequence). In DNA, the CDR3 is TGTGCCAGTAGCCACGAGGGACTAGCAGACTCCTACAATGAGCAGTTCTTC. Protein sequence: CASSHEGLADSYNEQFF.

The J gene is TRBJ1-1, the V gene TRBV6-1; D possibly corresponds to TRBD1 (5 bases). V was trimmed by 2 bases and J by 10 bases, leaving 14 bases between them. Germline V gene sequence: CDR1 MNHNS, CDR2 SASEGT. This CDR3 contains 13 residues. The DNA for the CDR3 is TGTGCCAGCAGTGAATCGGGGGGGGTACGAGCTTTCTTT. Amino acid sequence: CASSESGGVRAFF.

V is TRBV2 and J is TRBJ2-4; D unclear. V was shortened by 6 bases and J by 7 bases, with 4 bases between the two germline ends. Per the germline V gene, CDR1 is SNHLY and CDR2 is FYNNEI. This CDR3 contains 10 residues. Here the CDR3 reads CASRANIQYF. In DNA form, the CDR3 reads TGTGCCAGCAGGGCGAACATTCAGTACTTC.

CDR3 region: CASSSTGQLVYEQYF. CDR3 sequence (DNA): TGTGCCAGCAGTTCCACCGGACAGCTGGTCTACGAGCAGTACTTC. This chain joins TRBV6-5 and TRBJ2-7, with a tentative D call TRBD1 (6 bases). Germline V gene data show CDR1 as MNHEY and CDR2 as SVGAGI. The CDR3 is made up of 15 amino acids. With 4 bases removed from V and 3 bases from J, the gap between germline ends came to 16 bases.

The chain carries TRBV6-1 and TRBJ1-3; no clear D gene. The germline V gene has CDR1 MNHNS and CDR2 SASEGT. Trimming cost V 4 bases and J 0 bases, with 7 bases left between them. The CDR3 spans 14 residues. CDR3 loop: CASSALISGNTIYF. CDR3 DNA sequence: TGTGCCAGCAGTGCGCTGATCTCTGGAAACACCATATATTTT.

The V call is TRBV28, the J call TRBJ2-5, with D possibly being TRBD1 (5 bases). Germline V gene data show CDR1 as MDHEN and CDR2 as SYDVKM. This CDR3 is 16 amino acids long. V lost 2 bases, J lost 5 bases, and 18 bases lay in between. The CDR3 sequence is CASSLVGAESLETQYF. As DNA, the CDR3 is TGTGCCAGCAGTTTAGTTGGGGCGGAGTCCCTTGAGACCCAGTACTTC. Full variable domain (missing parts from reference TRBV28 and TRBJ2-5): DVKVTQSSRYLVKRTGEKVFLECVQDMDHENMFWYRQDPGLGLRLIYFSYDVKMKEKGDIPEGYSVSREKKERFSLILESASTNQTSMYLCASSLVGAESLETQYFGPGTRLLVL.

The chain couples TRBV6-5 to TRBJ2-7; D is undetermined. CDR3 length: 12 amino acids. Trimming took 5 bases from V and 4 from J, leaving 9 bases between them. The germline V gene encodes CDR1 MNHEY and CDR2 SVGAGI. The DNA for the CDR3 is TGTGCCAGCAGTCTCCTGGGGTACGAGCAGTACTTC. Residues: CASSLLGYEQYF.

This chain uses TRBV4-3 with TRBJ2-2; D perhaps matches TRBD1 (6 bases). The germline V gene has CDR1 LGHNA and CDR2 YSLEER. CDR3 size: 16 residues. The germline V and J ends were trimmed by 0 bases and 5 bases, with 13 bases remaining between them. The CDR3 reads CASSQEGTRKTGELFF. The CDR3 bases are TGCGCCAGCAGCCAAGAAGGGACAAGGAAAACCGGGGAGCTGTTTTTT.

This chain links TRBV18 with TRBJ2-1; 13 nucleotides align to TRBD2. The V gene's germline CDR1 is KGHSH and CDR2 LQKENI. V lost 3 bases to trimming and J lost 5 bases; unmatched junction nucleotides: 7. This CDR3 contains 17 residues. CDR3 residues: CASSPAGLAGPNNEQFF. In DNA, the CDR3 is TGTGCCAGCTCACCCGCGGGACTAGCGGGACCTAACAATGAGCAGTTCTTC.

The rearrangement uses TRBV5-4 and TRBJ2-2; 7 bases are shared with TRBD1. The CDR3 has 15 amino acids. Germline trimming cut 0 bases from V and 3 bases from J; bases unmatched to any gene: 2. The V gene's germline CDR1 is SGHNT and CDR2 YYREEE (reference sequence). CDR3 amino acids: CASSLDRGYTGELFF. Here the CDR3 DNA reads TGTGCCAGCAGCTTGGACAGGGGTTACACCGGGGAGCTGTTTTTT.